This T cell receptor (beta chain) was captured by sequencing in a study of identical twins. In TCRdb, the 5' RACE reads were re-called with MiXCR into one record per CDR3 protein. The table shows roughly 1,500,000 distinct CDR3 sequences, with less than 35% occurring only once. With 2 bases removed from V and 2 bases from J, the gap between germline ends came to 16 bases. The CDR3 is 17 amino acids. Germline V lookup: CDR1 MNHNY, CDR2 SVGAGI (reference sequence). Only a few counts were recorded for this clonotype. The clonotype was recovered from a newborn girl in good health. V is TRBV6-6 and J is TRBJ1-5; D unclear. Specimen: cord blood. The CDR3 nucleotides are TGTGCCAGCAGTTACCACGGGGTGGTCAGAGGCAATCAGCCCCAGCATTTT. Protein: CASSYHGVVRGNQPQHF.